This T cell receptor (beta chain) appears in the sequencing data of a study of blood T cells in healthy people across ages. The CDR3 loop spans 15 amino acids. Germline CDR1 and CDR2: MNHEY and SVGAGI. This clonotype was counted between two and nine times. Its antigen is currently unknown. General observations from the study: A roughly linear age-dependent decrease characterized TCR beta diversity per million T cells.

A second about 7 to 11 cycle PCR used barcoded and J-beta primers. Sequencing yielded, for each sample, at least 3 million paired-end reads carrying CDR3. MiXCR, run by TCRdb on the 5' RACE reads, gives a single entry per CDR3 protein. The repertoire holds some 800,000 distinct CDR3 sequences, with under 45% as singletons. Sequencing was performed on blood. The sequence was obtained from a man aged 55-75 years in good health. The chain joins TRBV6-5 to TRBJ2-4; TRBD2 matches 11 bases. The last part of the DNA fits TRBJ2-7 better; the J call may be wrong. This CDR3 is CASSYTIAGGHEQYF. CDR3 nucleotide sequence: TGTGCCAGCAGTTACACTATAGCGGGAGGGCACGAGCAGTACTTC.